The 5 T cell receptor beta chains given below trace back to one sample, sequenced in a study of cytomegalovirus exposure and HLA in healthy donors. 60 Vbeta and 13 Jbeta primers were used in PCR. The data were produced by immunoSEQ multiplex PCR, yet TCRdb's version contains in-frame clones alone and is incomplete. The data contain about 130,000 clones, 75% to 90% of them singletons. The sequenced sample was PBMCs. All receptors come from a woman in her thirties or forties in good health and CMV-seronegative.

The V call is TRBV2, the J call TRBJ2-2, with D tentatively TRBD1 (5 bases). The CDR3 consists of 14 residues. CDR1 and CDR2 from the germline V gene are SNHLY and FYNNEI. Trimming shortened V by 6 bases and J by 5 bases, and 13 bases separated the two germline ends. The chain's CDR3 is CASRQRQRTGELFF. CDR3 DNA: TGTGCCAGCAGACAAAGACAGAGAACCGGGGAGCTGTTTTTT.

This chain joins TRBV4-1 and TRBJ2-3; a weak D match, TRBD1 (5 bases). V was clipped by 0 bases and J by 5 bases, with 12 bases between them. CDR1 is MGHRA and CDR2 is YSYEKL in the germline V gene. This CDR3 comprises 15 residues. DNA for the CDR3: TGCGCCAGCAGCCAAGATCAAGGGGCATTAGATACGCAGTATTTT. Its translation: CASSQDQGALDTQYF.

The rearrangement links TRBV15 to TRBJ2-2, with 8 nucleotides matching TRBD2. The CDR3 has 15 residues. The germline V gene encodes CDR1 LNHNV and CDR2 YYDKDF (reference sequence). With 3 bases clipped from V and 6 bases from J, the junction kept 6 bases outside the gene matches. The CDR3 sequence: CATSSTGGGPGELFF. CDR3 nucleotide sequence: TGTGCCACCAGCAGCACCGGGGGGGGCCCCGGGGAGCTGTTTTTT.

J is TRBJ2-3 and V is TRBV7-3, with TRBD2 matching over 7 bases. The CDR3 has 14 amino acids. Germline loops: CDR1 SGHTA, CDR2 FQGTGA. Unmatched junction bases numbered 2, after V lost 2 bases and J lost 3 bases. The CDR3 reads CASSLGGRTDTQYF. The CDR3 DNA follows: TGTGCCAGCAGCTTAGGCGGGAGAACAGATACGCAGTATTTT. Based on the CDR3 plus reference TRBV7-3 and TRBJ2-3, the full variable domain is GAGVSQTPSNKVTEKGKYVELRCDPISGHTALYWYRQSLGQGPEFLIYFQGTGAADDSGLPNDRFFAVRPEGSVSTLKIQRTERGDSAVYLCASSLGGRTDTQYFGPGTRLTVL.

On this clone: The junction does not match germline at one end; this may be a read error. The J gene is TRBJ2-2, the V gene TRBV7-7; TRBD1 or TRBD2 may be the D gene (6 bases each). The CDR3 extends over 17 amino acids. CDR1 is SSHAT and CDR2 is FNYEAQ in the germline V gene (reference sequence). The CDR3 DNA reads TGTGCTAGCAGCTTAGCGGCGAAGGGGGCGAACACCGGGGAGCTGTTTTTT. Its protein is CASSLAAKGANTGELFF.